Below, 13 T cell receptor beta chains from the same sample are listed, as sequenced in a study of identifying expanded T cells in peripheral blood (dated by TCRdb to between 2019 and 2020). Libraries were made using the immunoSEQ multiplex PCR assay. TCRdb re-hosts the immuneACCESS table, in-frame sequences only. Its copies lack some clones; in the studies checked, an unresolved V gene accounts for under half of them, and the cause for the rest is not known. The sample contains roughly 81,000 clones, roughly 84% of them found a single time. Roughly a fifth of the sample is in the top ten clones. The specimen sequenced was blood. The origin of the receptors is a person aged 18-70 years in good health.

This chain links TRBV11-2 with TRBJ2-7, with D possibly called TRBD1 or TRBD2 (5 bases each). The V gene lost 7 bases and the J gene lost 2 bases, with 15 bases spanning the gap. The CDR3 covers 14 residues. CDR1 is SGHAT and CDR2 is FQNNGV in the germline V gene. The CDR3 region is CASNHRDPTYEQYF. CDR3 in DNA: TGTGCCAGCAACCACCGGGACCCAACCTACGAGCAGTACTTC.

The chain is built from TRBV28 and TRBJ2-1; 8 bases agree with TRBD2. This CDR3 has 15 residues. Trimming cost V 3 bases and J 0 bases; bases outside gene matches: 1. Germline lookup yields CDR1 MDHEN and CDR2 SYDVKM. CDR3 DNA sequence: TGTGCCAGCAGTTTCCTAGCGGGCTCCTACAATGAGCAGTTCTTC. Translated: CASSFLAGSYNEQFF.

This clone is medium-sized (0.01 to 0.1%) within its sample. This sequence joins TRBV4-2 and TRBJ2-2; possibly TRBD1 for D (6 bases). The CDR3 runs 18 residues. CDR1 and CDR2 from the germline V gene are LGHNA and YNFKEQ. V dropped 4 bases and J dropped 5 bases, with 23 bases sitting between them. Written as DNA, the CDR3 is TGTGCCAGCAGCCCTACCTTGGGGCAGGGGTCGTCGACCGGGGAGCTGTTTTTT. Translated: CASSPTLGQGSSTGELFF.

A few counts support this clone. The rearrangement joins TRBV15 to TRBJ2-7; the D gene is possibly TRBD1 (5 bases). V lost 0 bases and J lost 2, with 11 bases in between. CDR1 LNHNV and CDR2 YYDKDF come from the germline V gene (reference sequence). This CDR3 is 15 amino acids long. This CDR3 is CATSRDPRGPYEQYF. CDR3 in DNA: TGTGCCACCAGCAGAGATCCAAGGGGCCCCTACGAGCAGTACTTC.

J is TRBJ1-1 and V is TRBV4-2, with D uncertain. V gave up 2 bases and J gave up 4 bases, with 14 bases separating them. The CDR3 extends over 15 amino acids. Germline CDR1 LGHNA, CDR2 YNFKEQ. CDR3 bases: TGTGCCAGCAGCCAAACAGAAACTCTGGGCACTGAAGCTTTCTTT. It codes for CASSQTETLGTEAFF.

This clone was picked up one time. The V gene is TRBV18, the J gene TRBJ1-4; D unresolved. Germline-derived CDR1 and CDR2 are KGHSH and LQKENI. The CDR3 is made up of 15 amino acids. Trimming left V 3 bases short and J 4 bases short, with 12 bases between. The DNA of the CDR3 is TGTGCCAGCTCACCTCGTGACGGGGTTAATGAAAAACTGTTTTTT. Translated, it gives CASSPRDGVNEKLFF.

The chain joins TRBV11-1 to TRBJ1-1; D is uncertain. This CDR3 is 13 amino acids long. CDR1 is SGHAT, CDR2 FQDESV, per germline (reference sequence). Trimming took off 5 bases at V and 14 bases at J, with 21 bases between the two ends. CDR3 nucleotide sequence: TGTGCCAGCAGCCCAACAAGACTGTCGGCCCAGTTCTTT. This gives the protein CASSPTRLSAQFF.

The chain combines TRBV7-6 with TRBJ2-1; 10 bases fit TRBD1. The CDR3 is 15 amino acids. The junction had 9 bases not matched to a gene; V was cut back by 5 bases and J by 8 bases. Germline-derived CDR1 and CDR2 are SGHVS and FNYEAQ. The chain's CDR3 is CASSTRTGGADEQFF. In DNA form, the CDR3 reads TGTGCCAGCAGCACTAGGACAGGGGGGGCCGATGAGCAGTTCTTC.

The CDR3 sequence is CASIFPGQGEGNTIYF. The CDR3 bases are TGTGCCAGCATCTTTCCGGGACAGGGGGAAGGAAACACCATATATTTT. The chain joins TRBV21-1 to TRBJ1-3; TRBD1 was called by the table and not checked on the DNA. TRBV21-1 constitutes a pseudogene. The CDR3 runs 16 residues.

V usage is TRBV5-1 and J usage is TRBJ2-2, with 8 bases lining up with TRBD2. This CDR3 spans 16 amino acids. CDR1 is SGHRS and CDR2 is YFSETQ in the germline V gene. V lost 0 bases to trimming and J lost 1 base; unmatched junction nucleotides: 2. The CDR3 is CASSLGTSLNTGELFF. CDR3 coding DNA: TGCGCCAGCAGCTTGGGGACTAGCCTGAACACCGGGGAGCTGTTTTTT.

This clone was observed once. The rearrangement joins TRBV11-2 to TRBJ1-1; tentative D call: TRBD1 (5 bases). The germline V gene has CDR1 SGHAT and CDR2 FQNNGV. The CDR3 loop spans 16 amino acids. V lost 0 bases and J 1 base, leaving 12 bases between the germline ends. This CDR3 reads CASSLDGQGQNTEAFF. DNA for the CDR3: TGTGCCAGCAGCTTAGATGGGCAGGGCCAGAACACTGAAGCTTTCTTT.

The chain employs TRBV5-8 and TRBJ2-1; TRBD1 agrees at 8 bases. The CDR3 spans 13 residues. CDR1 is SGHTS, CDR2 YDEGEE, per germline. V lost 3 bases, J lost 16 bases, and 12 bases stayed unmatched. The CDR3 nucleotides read TGTGCCAGCAGCTCTCCGCAACAGGGGGAGTATTTCTTC. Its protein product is CASSSPQQGEYFF.

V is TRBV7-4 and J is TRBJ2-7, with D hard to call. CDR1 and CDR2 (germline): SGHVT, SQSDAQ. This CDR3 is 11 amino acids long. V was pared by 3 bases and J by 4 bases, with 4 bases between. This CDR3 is CASSLLYEQYF. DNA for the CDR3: TGTGCCAGCAGCTTGTTATACGAGCAGTACTTC.